The 20 T cell receptor beta chains below come from one sample, sequenced in a study of blood T cell repertoires in COVID-19. TCRdb's table, derived via immunoSEQ multiplex PCR, lists solely in-frame clones and lacks some. The sample has under 250,000 clones, more than 85% seen once; the top ten hold 0.8% to 1%. Sequences were obtained from peripheral blood. These TCRs come from a man in his sixties with COVID-19, enrolled during active disease.

The chain uses TRBV6-4 and TRBJ2-1; 9 bases fit TRBD2. The CDR3 extends over 18 amino acids. V was clipped by 2 bases and J by 9 bases; unmatched bases: 17. Germline CDR1 and CDR2: MRHNA and SNTAGT. The CDR3 loop reads CASSDVIKREVGGIEQFF. Here the CDR3 DNA reads TGTGCCAGCAGTGACGTAATAAAGCGGGAGGTCGGAGGGATTGAGCAGTTCTTC.

J is TRBJ1-5 and V is TRBV4-1, with D possibly matching TRBD1 (5 bases). This CDR3 comprises 15 residues. Trimming left V 0 bases short and J 7 bases short, with 13 bases between. In germline, CDR1 is MGHRA, CDR2 YSYEKL. The CDR3 reads CASSQDVGVGQPQHF. As DNA, the CDR3 is TGCGCCAGCAGCCAAGATGTAGGGGTGGGGCAGCCCCAGCATTTT.

The chain employs TRBV7-2 and TRBJ2-7, with 7 bases that match TRBD2. Germline CDR1 is SGHTA and CDR2 is FQGNSA. The CDR3 has 13 residues. After removal of 5 bases from V and 3 bases from J, the junction contained 4 bases not matched to a gene. This CDR3 is CASSGGLNYEQYF. The CDR3 DNA reads TGTGCCAGCAGCGGGGGACTAAACTACGAGCAGTACTTC.

The V gene is TRBV28, the J gene TRBJ2-6; D gene ambiguous. The germline CDR1 and CDR2 sequences are MDHEN and SYDVKM. This CDR3 spans 15 amino acids. Deletions cut 5 bases from V and 0 bases from J, with 8 bases between. The CDR3 DNA follows: TGTGCCAGCAGTGAGGATCACTCTGGGGCCAACGTCCTGACTTTC. Protein sequence: CASSEDHSGANVLTF.

The chain combines TRBV30 with TRBJ2-5, with 8 bases lining up with TRBD1. CDR3 size: 15 residues. J lost 5 bases, V lost 5 bases, and 13 bases had no gene match. Germline assignment: CDR1 GTSNPN and CDR2 SVGIG (reference sequence). Here the CDR3 DNA reads TGTGCCTGGGCCAGACAGGGGACCCCAGTGGAGACCCAGTACTTC. It yields the protein CAWARQGTPVETQYF.

This chain connects TRBV7-2 to TRBJ2-1; weak D call: TRBD2 (6 bases). This CDR3 region has 15 residues. Trimming removed 6 bases from V and 0 bases from J, with 12 bases in between. Germline V lookup: CDR1 SGHTA, CDR2 FQGNSA. The CDR3: CASRLGTYSYNEQFF. The CDR3 DNA follows: TGTGCCAGCAGGCTCGGGACTTACTCCTACAATGAGCAGTTCTTC. Filled out from reference TRBV7-2 and TRBJ2-1, the complete variable domain reads GAGVSQSPSNKVTEKGKDVELRCDPISGHTALYWYRQSLGQGLEFLIYFQGNSAPDKSGLPSDRFSAERTGGSVSTLTIQRTQQEDSAVYLCASRLGTYSYNEQFFGPGTRLTVL.

The V and J genes are TRBV9 and TRBJ2-1; 12 bases match TRBD2. The CDR3 is 16 residues long. After removal of 0 bases from V and 8 bases from J, the junction contained 6 bases not matched to a gene. Germline CDR1 is SGDLS and CDR2 is YYNGEE. CDR3 DNA: TGTGCCAGCAGCGTAGAGAGACTAGCGGGAGCCCATGAGCAGTTCTTC. Translating it yields CASSVERLAGAHEQFF.

The CDR3 bases are TGTGCCAGCTCGGGACAGGGGGCGAGGACTGAAGCTTTCTTT. Its protein product is CASSGQGARTEAFF. The chain uses TRBV18 and TRBJ1-1; 12 bases agree with TRBD1. The CDR3 extends over 14 amino acids. The J segment lost 5 bases and the V segment lost 6 bases, leaving 4 bases of the junction unmatched. Germline CDR1 and CDR2: KGHSH and LQKENI.

V is TRBV6-5 and J is TRBJ1-1; unclear D gene. Germline CDR1 MNHEY, CDR2 SVGAGI. The CDR3 consists of 14 residues. V was clipped by 6 bases and J by 5 bases, with 16 bases between them. The CDR3 region has the DNA TGTGCCAGCAGCACACCGGGAAGGAGGACTGAAGCTTTCTTT. This codes for CASSTPGRRTEAFF.

In nucleotides, the CDR3 is TGTGCCAGCAGCCAAAGGGACAGCGGGGGCGGCTACACCTTC. This codes for CASSQRDSGGGYTF. The chain links TRBV3-1 (or the pseudogene TRBV3-2) to TRBJ1-2; 7 bases fit TRBD1. Germline loops: CDR1 LGHDT, CDR2 YNNKEL (reference sequence). Losses at the gene ends were 2 bases for V and 8 bases for J; bases not matched to a gene: 8. CDR3 size: 14 residues.

V is TRBV10-3 and J is TRBJ2-2; TRBD1 matches 9 bases. There are 15 residues in the CDR3. Germline CDR1 is ENHRY and CDR2 is SYGVKD. V was pared by 2 bases and J by 3 bases, with 1 base of the junction left unmatched. The CDR3: CAISETGGDTGELFF. The CDR3, as DNA: TGTGCCATCAGTGAGACAGGGGGCGACACCGGGGAGCTGTTTTTT.

This chain uses TRBV12-3 or TRBV12-4 with TRBJ1-1; 7 bases are shared with TRBD1. The CDR3 length is 13 residues. V shed 5 bases and J 8 bases; nucleotides not matched to a gene: 8. CDR3 loop: CASSKEQGREAFF. CDR3 sequence (DNA): TGTGCCAGCAGTAAGGAACAGGGGAGAGAAGCTTTCTTT.

This chain joins TRBV30 and TRBJ1-1, with D perhaps TRBD1 (5 bases). The CDR3 has 15 amino acids. V was shortened by 3 bases and J by 0 bases, with 14 bases between the two germline ends. The germline V gene has CDR1 GTSNPN and CDR2 SVGIG (reference sequence). CDR3 bases: TGTGCCTGGAGAAGCCTGGGGACTATGAACACTGAAGCTTTCTTT. Residues: CAWRSLGTMNTEAFF.

CDR3 in amino acids: CAWRVGVGIQETQYF. For the CDR3, the DNA is TGTGCCTGGAGGGTCGGGGTCGGCATACAAGAGACCCAGTACTTC. V is TRBV30 and J is TRBJ2-5, with D perhaps TRBD2 (5 bases). Germline assignment: CDR1 GTSNPN and CDR2 SVGIG (reference sequence). The CDR3 covers 15 residues. The V end was cut by 3 bases, the J end by 2 bases, with 16 bases between.

CDR3 DNA sequence: TGTGCCAGCAGACTACAGGTAAACACTGAAGCTTTCTTT. The encoded protein is CASRLQVNTEAFF. This sequence joins TRBV6-5 and TRBJ1-1, with D maybe TRBD1 (5 bases). V lost 6 bases and J lost 2, with 10 bases in between. Per the germline V gene, CDR1 is MNHEY and CDR2 is SVGAGI. The CDR3 contains 13 residues.

The chain combines TRBV28 with TRBJ1-2; TRBD1 is a possible D gene (6 bases). V was clipped by 6 bases and J by 2 bases, with 19 bases between them. Germline lookup yields CDR1 MDHEN and CDR2 SYDVKM. The CDR3 spans 16 residues. Here the CDR3 reads CASRQGTIFFNYGYTF. As DNA, the CDR3 is TGTGCCAGCAGACAGGGTACCATATTTTTCAACTATGGCTACACCTTC.

V gene TRBV21-1 combines with J gene TRBJ2-7; TRBD2 is the table's D call and was not checked against the DNA. TRBV21-1 is a pseudogene segment. CDR3 size: 21 residues. Written as DNA, the CDR3 is TGTGCCAGCAGCAAAGGGGATAGCGGGAGGACGTGGATTTGGGAGAACTACGAGCAGTACTTC. It is translated as CASSKGDSGRTWIWENYEQYF.

V is TRBV11-2 and J is TRBJ1-2; D is possibly TRBD1 (6 bases). V shed 4 bases and J shed 8 bases, with 17 bases lying between them. The CDR3 is 14 residues long. Germline V lookup: CDR1 SGHAT, CDR2 FQNNGV. The CDR3 coding sequence is TGTGCCAGCAGCTCGCCCGACAGGCGTATGGGCTACACCTTC. Protein sequence: CASSSPDRRMGYTF.

This clone has only one observation. V and J are TRBV7-9 and TRBJ1-2; TRBD1 might be the D (5 bases). Per germline, CDR1 SEHNR and CDR2 FQNEAQ (reference sequence). V was cut by 7 bases and J by 4 bases, with 16 bases left in between. There are 14 residues in the CDR3. The CDR3 DNA is TGTGCCAGCACCAGAGGCCAGGGCACCTATGGCTACACCTTC. Its protein is CASTRGQGTYGYTF.

The V and J genes are TRBV19 and TRBJ1-2; TRBD1 might be the D (5 bases). The CDR3 is made up of 14 amino acids. CDR1 LNHDA and CDR2 SQIVND come from the germline V gene (reference sequence). Trimming stripped 0 bases from V and 6 bases from J, with 11 bases between. CDR3: CASSIDRVVDGYTF. Written as DNA, the CDR3 is TGTGCCAGTAGTATAGACAGGGTAGTGGATGGCTACACCTTC.